This T cell receptor (beta chain) emerged from a study of cytomegalovirus exposure and HLA in healthy donors. Study-level background: Most donors, roughly 84% of roughly 400 genotyped, fell in the Caucasian-associated ancestry cluster.

The CDR3 runs to 13 residues. Germline lookup yields CDR1 SGHTA and CDR2 FQGNSA. V lost 5 bases and J lost 6, with 11 bases in between. Vbeta (60) and Jbeta (13) primers were used in the PCR. Here immunoSEQ multiplex PCR was the method, and the copy in TCRdb shows in-frame clones only, minus some. The data hold 100,000 to 120,000 clones, with nearly 15% observed a single time. The chain couples TRBV7-2 to TRBJ1-5; possibly TRBD1 for D (6 bases). Sequences were obtained from PBMCs. The clonotype originates from a female donor in good health and CMV-seronegative. The DNA of the CDR3 is TGTGCCAGCAGCCCGACAGGTGCTCAGCCCCAGCATTTT. Translating it yields CASSPTGAQPQHF.